Listed here are 28 T cell receptor beta chains from one sample, sequenced in a study of T cells in Graves' hyperthyroidism and ophthalmopathy. The CDR3 regions of TCR beta were amplified from RNA transcripts. First-round RT-PCR with HTBI primers amplified the TCR CDR3 region. TCRdb redid the calling of the multiplex PCR reads with MiXCR, one entry per CDR3 protein. The profile shows approximately 430,000 distinct CDR3 sequences, less than 20% of them singletons. Sequencing was performed on blood. Every receptor here comes from a woman under 30 with Graves' hyperthyroidism.

A note on this clonotype: This sequence may be a read error, since a much larger clone differs from it by one base. The chain combines TRBV29-1 with TRBJ2-7, with TRBD2 identical over 13 bases. Germline loops: CDR1 SQVTM, CDR2 ANQGSEA. The CDR3 runs to 16 residues. DNA of the CDR3: TGCAGCGTCGGATTACTAGCGGGAGGGGGGAGCAACGAGCAGCACTTC. It encodes CSVGLLAGGGSNEQHF.

At least ten counts were recorded for this clonotype. The chain couples TRBV12-3 or TRBV12-4 to TRBJ2-5, with D possibly called TRBD1 or TRBD2 (6 bases each). The CDR3 is made up of 14 amino acids. Deletions cut 6 bases from V and 4 bases from J, with 15 bases between. CDR3 region: CASRPGAWGETQYF. The CDR3 nucleotides read TGTGCCAGCAGACCGGGGGCCTGGGGAGAGACCCAGTACTTC.

This clonotype was detected many times. V usage is TRBV2 and J usage is TRBJ1-2; D is perhaps TRBD1 (6 bases). V gave up 4 bases and J gave up 4 bases, with 13 bases separating them. The CDR3 has 14 amino acids. Germline values: CDR1 SNHLY, CDR2 FYNNEI. DNA of the CDR3: TGTGCCAGCAGTGGGACAGCTAGCGGCTATGGCTACACCTTC. Amino acid sequence: CASSGTASGYGYTF.

This clonotype was seen repeatedly, ten times or more. This chain joins TRBV20-1 and TRBJ2-5; a possible D gene is TRBD2 (6 bases). The germline V and J ends were trimmed by 5 bases and 5 bases, with 15 bases remaining between them. This CDR3 has 13 amino acids. Germline V gene data show CDR1 as DFQATT and CDR2 as SNEGSKA (reference sequence). The CDR3 reads CSAQRGRGETQYF. CDR3 sequence (DNA): TGCAGTGCTCAGAGGGGCCGGGGGGAGACCCAGTACTTC.

Ten or more counts support this clonotype. The rearrangement joins TRBV2 to TRBJ1-3, with 7 bases that match TRBD1. Germline V gene sequence: CDR1 SNHLY, CDR2 FYNNEI. V trimming: 6 bases; J trimming: 0 bases; junction bases outside the gene matches: 14. The CDR3 has 18 amino acids. The CDR3 loop reads CASRAGGDFQSSGNTIYF. The CDR3 DNA follows: TGTGCCAGCAGGGCAGGGGGTGACTTCCAGAGCTCTGGAAACACCATATATTTT.

The rearrangement uses TRBV7-6 and TRBJ2-3; 9 bases line up with TRBD2. The CDR3 is made up of 18 amino acids. J lost 2 bases, V lost 2 bases, and 11 bases had no gene match. CDR1 and CDR2 from the germline V gene are SGHVS and FNYEAQ. The CDR3 protein is CASSLRPPAGGNTDTQYF. DNA of the CDR3: TGTGCCAGCAGCTTACGCCCCCCAGCGGGGGGAAACACAGATACGCAGTATTTT.

This clonotype was observed at least ten times. The chain employs TRBV27 and TRBJ2-7; D gene ambiguous. CDR1 MNHEY and CDR2 SMNVEV come from the germline V gene (reference sequence). The V and J ends lost 3 bases and 3 bases respectively, with 15 bases between them. The CDR3 is 15 amino acids. The DNA of the CDR3 is TGTGCCAGCAGTTTTTCAGGATCCCCCCTCTACGAGCAGTACTTC. It encodes CASSFSGSPLYEQYF.

This clonotype was detected many times. The chain has TRBV10-1 and TRBJ1-1; the D is unclear. V gave up 5 bases and J gave up 3 bases, with 16 bases separating them. This CDR3 has 15 amino acids. Germline assignment: CDR1 WNHNN and CDR2 SYGVQD (reference sequence). The CDR3 DNA reads as TGCGCCAGCAGTCCGGGCTATACTAGGGACACTGAAGCTTTCTTT. Protein: CASSPGYTRDTEAFF.

The chain links TRBV10-2 to TRBJ1-6; possible D gene TRBD1, 6 bases. CDR3 length: 18 amino acids. The V end was cut by 6 bases, the J end by 3 bases, with 21 bases between. Germline CDR1 is WSHSY and CDR2 is SAAADI. The CDR3 region is CASRRETQGSYYNSPLHF. CDR3 DNA: TGCGCCAGCAGGAGAGAGACCCAGGGGTCCTACTATAATTCACCCCTCCACTTT.

The DNA of the CDR3 is TGTGCCAGTAGTGTTGGGACTAGCGGGATCTACAATGAGCAGTTCTTC. It codes for CASSVGTSGIYNEQFF. The rearrangement links TRBV19 to TRBJ2-1; 13 nucleotides align to TRBD2. The germline V gene has CDR1 LNHDA and CDR2 SQIVND (reference sequence). The V gene end was trimmed by 5 bases and the J gene end by 3 bases; junction bases not matched to a gene: 4. This CDR3 spans 16 amino acids.

This clonotype was observed a handful of times. The V and J genes are TRBV20-1 and TRBJ2-5; 9 bases align to TRBD1. The V and J ends lost 5 bases and 2 bases, in that order; junction bases with no gene match: 9. The CDR3 covers 15 residues. Germline-derived CDR1 and CDR2 are DFQATT and SNEGSKA (reference sequence). The CDR3 here is CSAQARGQGQETQYF. The CDR3 DNA reads TGCAGTGCTCAAGCGAGGGGACAGGGTCAAGAGACCCAGTACTTC.

Many counts were recorded for this clonotype. This chain joins TRBV7-7 and TRBJ2-5; maybe TRBD2 (5 bases). The CDR3 is made up of 12 amino acids. Germline V gene lookup returns CDR1 SSHAT and CDR2 FNYEAQ (reference sequence). The CDR3, as DNA: TGTGCTAATCAGAGCCGGGGAGAGACCCAGTACTTC. This sequence encodes CANQSRGETQYF.

This clonotype has ten or more counts. This chain links TRBV27 with TRBJ2-2; D unresolved. Germline CDR1 MNHEY, CDR2 SMNVEV (reference sequence). Trimming took off 5 bases at V and 4 bases at J, with 11 bases between the two ends. The CDR3 sequence is 14 residues long. CDR3 DNA sequence: TGTGCCAGCAGTCCGACACAGATCACCGGGGAGCTGTTTTTT. Protein: CASSPTQITGELFF.

The rearrangement uses TRBV11-3 and TRBJ2-5; no clear D gene. Germline V gives CDR1 SGHNT, CDR2 YENEEA. The V end lost 3 bases, the J end lost 4 bases, and 3 bases lay between the germline ends. CDR3 length equals 11 residues. CDR3 loop: CASSFVETQYF. The CDR3 DNA follows: TGTGCCAGCAGCTTTGTAGAGACCCAGTACTTC.

This clonotype has ten or more counts. The chain recombines TRBV12-5 with TRBJ1-2; D is possibly TRBD1 (6 bases). Trimming removed 4 bases from V and 5 bases from J, with 11 bases in between. The CDR3 totals 13 residues. CDR1 and CDR2 from the germline V gene are LGHNT and FRNRAP. CDR3 sequence (DNA): TGTGCTAGTGGTTCGCAGGGGAGGTATGGCTACACCTTC. Encoded protein: CASGSQGRYGYTF.

The sample holds many counts of this clonotype. The chain carries TRBV6-1 and TRBJ2-7, with 8 positions matching TRBD2. The CDR3 sequence is 14 residues long. Germline lookup yields CDR1 MNHNS and CDR2 SASEGT. J was trimmed by 2 bases and V by 8 bases; bases with no gene match: 8. In nucleotides, the CDR3 is TGTGCCAGCTTCTCAGCGGGGGAGACCTACGAGCAGTACTTC. It translates to CASFSAGETYEQYF.

The sample holds many counts of this clonotype. The J gene is TRBJ1-5, the V gene TRBV2; the match to TRBD1 covers 9 bases. The CDR3 runs 17 residues. The junction had 9 bases not matched to a gene; V was cut back by 5 bases and J by 1 base. The germline CDR1 and CDR2 sequences are SNHLY and FYNNEI. CDR3 bases: TGTGCCAGCAGTTGGGACAGGGTGGTTTGGAGCAATCAGCCCCAGCATTTT. It codes for CASSWDRVVWSNQPQHF.

This clonotype has just a few counts. A read error may be the cause here, since a much bigger clone is one base away. The rearrangement uses TRBV6-1 and TRBJ1-5, with D hard to call. CDR3 length equals 14 residues. Germline loops: CDR1 MNHNS, CDR2 SASEGT. Trimming removed 1 base from V and 4 bases from J, with 8 bases in between. CDR3 sequence: CASSEGGWNQPQHF. The CDR3 nucleotides are TGTGCCAGCAGTGAAGGAGGGTGGAATCAGCCCCAGCATTTT.

This clonotype showed up many times. The chain couples TRBV12-3 or TRBV12-4 to TRBJ2-3; D unresolved. V lost 5 bases and J 2 bases, leaving 8 bases between the germline ends. This CDR3 has 13 amino acids. CDR3 region: CASSHRPTDTQYF. The CDR3, as DNA: TGTGCCAGCAGTCACCGTCCCACAGATACGCAGTATTTT.

This rearrangement joins TRBV7-2 to TRBJ1-4, with D possibly matching TRBD1 (5 bases). The V gene's germline CDR1 is SGHTA and CDR2 FQGNSA. Trimming stripped 5 bases from V and 7 bases from J, with 20 bases between. CDR3 length: 16 amino acids. As DNA, the CDR3 is TGTGCCAGCAGCCGATTGTTCGGGGGAACGGGTGAAAAACTGTTTTTT. It codes for CASSRLFGGTGEKLFF.

This clonotype was counted at least ten times. This rearrangement joins TRBV3-1 to TRBJ2-3, with 9 bases identical to TRBD2. After removal of 4 bases from V and 3 bases from J, the junction contained 2 bases not matched to a gene. Germline CDR1 reads LGHDT; CDR2 reads YNNKEL (reference sequence). The CDR3 covers 14 residues. CDR3 sequence: CASSLAGDTDTQYF. The CDR3 DNA follows: TGTGCCAGCAGCCTAGCGGGGGATACAGATACGCAGTATTTT.

The sample holds many counts of this clonotype. V usage is TRBV6-1 and J usage is TRBJ2-7; the D call may be TRBD1 or TRBD2 (5 bases each). Between the trimmed V and J ends, which lost 11 bases and 4 bases, there was a span of 21 bases. The CDR3 runs to 14 residues. Germline V CDR1 and CDR2: MNHNS, SASEGT. The CDR3 DNA reads TGTGCCGGCAAGGGAGATCGGGACCTATACGAGCAGTACTTC. Its translation: CAGKGDRDLYEQYF.

This clonotype was seen ten or more times. The chain carries TRBV10-3 and TRBJ1-1; 7 bases are shared with TRBD1. This CDR3 is 14 amino acids long. Trimming removed 6 bases from V and 0 bases from J; junction bases left unmatched: 4. CDR1 is ENHRY, CDR2 SYGVKD, per germline. CDR3 sequence: CAIRAGQLNTEAFF. The CDR3 DNA reads as TGTGCCATCAGAGCGGGACAGCTGAACACTGAAGCTTTCTTT.

As for this clonotype: This could be a read error, since a much larger clone is one nucleotide away. The chain joins TRBV10-3 to TRBJ2-5, with 8 bases fitting TRBD2. Germline V gene lookup returns CDR1 ENHRY and CDR2 SYGVKD. CDR3 size: 13 residues. CDR3 nucleotides: TGTGCCGTCAGTGCCCGGGAGGGAGAGACCCAGTACTTC. Translation gives CAVSAREGETQYF.

The sample holds many counts of this clonotype. The chain couples TRBV4-1 to TRBJ2-7; D is unclear. V was pared by 0 bases and J by 5 bases, with 8 bases between. Germline CDR1 and CDR2: MGHRA and YSYEKL. CDR3 length: 13 amino acids. The CDR3 region has the DNA TGCGCCAGCAGCCAAGATCCGGGCGACGAGCAGTACTTC. Amino acid sequence: CASSQDPGDEQYF.

This clonotype showed up many times. This rearrangement joins TRBV12-3 or TRBV12-4 to TRBJ2-1; 11 bases line up with TRBD1. The trim removed 7 bases at V and 6 bases at J, leaving 2 bases unmatched. The CDR3 runs to 13 residues. CDR3 nucleotides: TGTGCCAGCAAGGACAGGGGGCCCAATGAGCAGTTCTTC. It specifies CASKDRGPNEQFF.

This clonotype showed up just a few times. This chain links TRBV29-1 with TRBJ2-7; D assignment may be TRBD1 or TRBD2 (7 bases each). Germline CDR1 and CDR2: SQVTM and ANQGSEA. The CDR3 extends over 13 amino acids. V was shortened by 4 bases and J by 2 bases, with 12 bases between the two germline ends. This CDR3 is CSVGSGGAYEQYF. CDR3 nucleotide sequence: TGCAGCGTTGGGTCAGGGGGGGCCTACGAGCAGTACTTC.

This chain joins TRBV27 and TRBJ2-6, with no clear D. The germline V gene has CDR1 MNHEY and CDR2 SMNVEV (reference sequence). The CDR3 spans 12 residues. V was pared by 8 bases and J by 4 bases, with 6 bases between. As DNA, the CDR3 is TGTGCCAGCGGTCGGGGGGCCAACGTCCTGACTTTC. Protein product: CASGRGANVLTF.